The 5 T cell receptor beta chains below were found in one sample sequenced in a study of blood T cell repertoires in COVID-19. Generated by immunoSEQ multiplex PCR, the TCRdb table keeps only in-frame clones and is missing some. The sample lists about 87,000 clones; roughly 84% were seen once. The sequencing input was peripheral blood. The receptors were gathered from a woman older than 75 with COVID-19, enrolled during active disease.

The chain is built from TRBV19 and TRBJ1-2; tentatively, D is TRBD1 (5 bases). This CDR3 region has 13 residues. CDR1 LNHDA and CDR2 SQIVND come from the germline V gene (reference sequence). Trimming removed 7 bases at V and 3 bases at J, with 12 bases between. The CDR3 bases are TGTGCCAGTAATATCAGGGATTACTATGGCTACACCTTC. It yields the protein CASNIRDYYGYTF. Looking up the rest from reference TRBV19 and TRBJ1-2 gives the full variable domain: DGGITQSPKYLFRKEGQNVTLSCEQNLNHDAMYWYRQDPGQGLRLIYYSQIVNDFQKGDIAEGYSVSREKKESFPLTVTSAQKNPTAFYLCASNIRDYYGYTFGSGTRLTVV.

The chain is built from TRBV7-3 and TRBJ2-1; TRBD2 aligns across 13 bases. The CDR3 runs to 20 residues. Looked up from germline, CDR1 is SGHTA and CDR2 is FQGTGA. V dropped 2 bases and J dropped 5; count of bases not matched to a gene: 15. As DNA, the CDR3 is TGTGCCAGCAGCTTATTGTCGCGAGTCGGACTAGCGGGAGATGACAATGAGCAGTTCTTC. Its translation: CASSLLSRVGLAGDDNEQFF.

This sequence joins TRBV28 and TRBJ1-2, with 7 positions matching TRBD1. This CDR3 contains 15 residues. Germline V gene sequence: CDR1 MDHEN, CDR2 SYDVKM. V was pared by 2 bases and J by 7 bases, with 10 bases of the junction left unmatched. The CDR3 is CASSLGDRVQGGYTF. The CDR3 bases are TGTGCCAGCAGTTTAGGTGACAGGGTCCAGGGTGGCTACACCTTC.

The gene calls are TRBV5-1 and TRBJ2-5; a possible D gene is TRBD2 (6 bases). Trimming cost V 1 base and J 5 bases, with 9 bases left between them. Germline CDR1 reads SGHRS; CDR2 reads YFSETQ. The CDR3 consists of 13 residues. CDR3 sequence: CASSLFGGETQYF. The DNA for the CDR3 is TGCGCCAGCAGCTTGTTTGGGGGGGAGACCCAGTACTTC.

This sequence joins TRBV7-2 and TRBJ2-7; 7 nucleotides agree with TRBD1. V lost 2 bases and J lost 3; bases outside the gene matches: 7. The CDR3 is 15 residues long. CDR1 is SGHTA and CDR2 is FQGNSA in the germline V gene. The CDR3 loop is CASSLSPGGNYEQYF. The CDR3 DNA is TGTGCCAGCAGCTTATCCCCAGGGGGTAACTACGAGCAGTACTTC.